The rows below give T cell receptor beta chains drawn from one sample of a study of blood T cells in healthy people across ages. TCRdb re-analysed the 5' RACE reads in MiXCR, keeping a single row per CDR3 protein. The sample shows about 640,000 distinct CDR3 sequences, 58% of them seen only once. The sample taken for sequencing was blood. The source is a man in his fifties or sixties in good health. The CDR3 runs from the conserved cysteine through the conserved F or W. Each record gives: clone size, D gene, J gene, V gene, CDR3 DNA, CDR3 protein. The D gene is left open where the match is weak. Where a row states a size, it is once, few, many or the class of an expanded clone; other rows omit it.

abundance: many; d_gene: NA; j_gene: TRBJ2-5; v_gene: TRBV5-1; CDR3nt: TGCGCCAGCAGCTTGGGGACCGAAGAGACCCAGTACTTC; CDR3aa: CASSLGTEETQYF
abundance: NA; d_gene: NA; j_gene: TRBJ1-4; v_gene: TRBV29-1; CDR3nt: TGCAGCGTTGGGGCGACTAATGAAAAACTGTTTTTT; CDR3aa: CSVGATNEKLFF
abundance: many; d_gene: TRBD1; j_gene: TRBJ1-2; v_gene: TRBV15; CDR3nt: TGTGCCACCAGCGATGACAGGGGGCGAAACTATGGCTACACCTTC; CDR3aa: CATSDDRGRNYGYTF
abundance: NA; d_gene: NA; j_gene: TRBJ1-2; v_gene: TRBV18; CDR3nt: TGTGCCAGCAGTCAAGGAGCGTATGGCTACACCTTC; CDR3aa: CASSQGAYGYTF
abundance: NA; d_gene: TRBD2; j_gene: TRBJ2-3; v_gene: TRBV12-3/TRBV12-4; CDR3nt: TGTGCCAGCCTTAGCGGGGGGCAGGCAGATACGCAGTATTTT; CDR3aa: CASLSGGQADTQYF
abundance: many; d_gene: NA; j_gene: TRBJ2-2; v_gene: TRBV4-1; CDR3nt: TGCGCCAGCAGCCCTTATTCTGGAGGGTCGAACACCGGGGAGCTGTTTTTT; CDR3aa: CASSPYSGGSNTGELFF
abundance: NA; d_gene: TRBD1; j_gene: TRBJ2-5; v_gene: TRBV2; CDR3nt: TGTGCCAGCAGTGTCTCAGGGGTCCCAGGGGGAGAGACCCAGTACTTC; CDR3aa: CASSVSGVPGGETQYF
abundance: few; d_gene: NA; j_gene: TRBJ2-5; v_gene: TRBV18; CDR3nt: TGTGCCAGCTCAAATTACCAAGAGACCCAGTACTTC; CDR3aa: CASSNYQETQYF
abundance: NA; d_gene: NA; j_gene: TRBJ1-1; v_gene: TRBV20-1; CDR3nt: TGCAGTGCTAGAAACTCAGCTTGCATGAACACTGAAGCTTTCTTT; CDR3aa: CSARNSACMNTEAFF
abundance: once; d_gene: TRBD1; j_gene: TRBJ2-3; v_gene: TRBV12-3/TRBV12-4; CDR3nt: TGTGCCAGCACTATCGGACAGGTACACACAGATACGCAGTATTTT; CDR3aa: CASTIGQVHTDTQYF
abundance: few; d_gene: NA; j_gene: TRBJ2-5; v_gene: TRBV20-1; CDR3nt: TGCAGTGCTAGAGACCTCAGTCGGCAGCAGAACCAAGAGACCCAGTACTTC; CDR3aa: CSARDLSRQQNQETQYF
abundance: NA; d_gene: TRBD2; j_gene: TRBJ2-1; v_gene: TRBV3-1; CDR3nt: TGTGCCAGCAGCCAAGATTGGACTAGCGGGGGGGCAGGCAATGAGCAGTTCTTC; CDR3aa: CASSQDWTSGGAGNEQFF
abundance: NA; d_gene: NA; j_gene: TRBJ2-5; v_gene: TRBV3-1; CDR3nt: TGTGCCAGCAGCCAGCTACCGGGAGCCCAAGAGACCCAGTACTTC; CDR3aa: CASSQLPGAQETQYF
abundance: few; d_gene: TRBD2; j_gene: TRBJ2-4; v_gene: TRBV3-1; CDR3nt: TGTGCCAGCAGCCAGCGGGGGGGGTTAGCCAAAAACATTCAGTACTTC; CDR3aa: CASSQRGGLAKNIQYF
abundance: NA; d_gene: NA; j_gene: TRBJ1-3; v_gene: TRBV5-1; CDR3nt: TGCGCCAGCAGCACCGACAGCAGCTCTGGAAACACCATATATTTT; CDR3aa: CASSTDSSSGNTIYF
abundance: NA; d_gene: TRBD2; j_gene: TRBJ2-7; v_gene: TRBV2; CDR3nt: TGTGCCAGCAGTTTAGCGGGGGAAGGCTACGAGCAGTACTTC; CDR3aa: CASSLAGEGYEQYF
abundance: few; d_gene: NA; j_gene: TRBJ2-5; v_gene: TRBV5-8; CDR3nt: TGTGCCAGCAGCTTGGACGGTACTAGGGAGACCCAGTACTTC; CDR3aa: CASSLDGTRETQYF
abundance: few; d_gene: NA; j_gene: TRBJ2-5; v_gene: TRBV4-1; CDR3nt: TGCGCCAGCAGCCCTTCCCAGGGATTCCAAGAGACCCAGTACTTC; CDR3aa: CASSPSQGFQETQYF
abundance: few; d_gene: TRBD1; j_gene: TRBJ2-4; v_gene: TRBV12-3/TRBV12-4; CDR3nt: TGTGCCAGCAGTTTAGTTACGGGACAGGGAGACAAAAACATTCAGTACTTC; CDR3aa: CASSLVTGQGDKNIQYF
abundance: few; d_gene: TRBD1; j_gene: TRBJ2-5; v_gene: TRBV5-5; CDR3nt: TGTGCCAGCAGCGCCGGACAGGTACAAGAGACCCAGTACTTC; CDR3aa: CASSAGQVQETQYF
abundance: NA; d_gene: NA; j_gene: TRBJ2-1; v_gene: TRBV5-5; CDR3nt: TGTGCCAGCAGCTTGGTCCGGGGCCCGTACAATGAGCAGTTCTTC; CDR3aa: CASSLVRGPYNEQFF
abundance: NA; d_gene: TRBD2; j_gene: TRBJ2-5; v_gene: TRBV20-1; CDR3nt: TGCAGTGCTGCCCCGGGACTAGTCCAAGAGACCCAGTACTTC; CDR3aa: CSAAPGLVQETQYF
abundance: NA; d_gene: TRBD2; j_gene: TRBJ2-5; v_gene: TRBV20-1; CDR3nt: TGCAGTGCTAGGGCTAGCGGGGGGGCGTTGGAGACCCAGTACTTC; CDR3aa: CSARASGGALETQYF
abundance: NA; d_gene: NA; j_gene: TRBJ2-7; v_gene: TRBV5-1; CDR3nt: TGCGCCAGCAGCTTTCGCATCTCGGGCGAGCAGTACTTC; CDR3aa: CASSFRISGEQYF
abundance: once; d_gene: TRBD1; j_gene: TRBJ2-7; v_gene: TRBV28; CDR3nt: TGTGCCAGCAGCACCCCACAGGGGACCTACGAGCAGTACTTC; CDR3aa: CASSTPQGTYEQYF
abundance: NA; d_gene: NA; j_gene: TRBJ1-4; v_gene: TRBV7-9; CDR3nt: TGTGCCAGCAGCGATGGGGGTGTGGATGAAAAACTGTTTTTT; CDR3aa: CASSDGGVDEKLFF
abundance: NA; d_gene: TRBD2; j_gene: TRBJ2-7; v_gene: TRBV11-2; CDR3nt: TGTGCCAGCACCCGGGGTTCTAGCGGGGGGGATTACGAGCAGTACTTC; CDR3aa: CASTRGSSGGDYEQYF
abundance: few; d_gene: NA; j_gene: TRBJ2-5; v_gene: TRBV21-1; CDR3nt: TGTGCCAGCAGCCACCGGGACAGGGGAATGGAGACCCAGTACTTC; CDR3aa: CASSHRDRGMETQYF
abundance: NA; d_gene: TRBD2; j_gene: TRBJ2-1; v_gene: TRBV4-2; CDR3nt: TGTGCCAGCAGCCAAGAAGGGGCGGGGGGGCCGAATGAGCAGTTCTTC; CDR3aa: CASSQEGAGGPNEQFF
abundance: NA; d_gene: NA; j_gene: TRBJ2-3; v_gene: TRBV10-3; CDR3nt: TGTGCCATCAGTGAGTGGGGTAGCGGCACCACAGATACGCAGTATTTT; CDR3aa: CAISEWGSGTTDTQYF
abundance: few; d_gene: NA; j_gene: TRBJ2-7; v_gene: TRBV20-1; CDR3nt: TGCAGTGCCACAACCTCCTACGAGCAGTACTTC; CDR3aa: CSATTSYEQYF
abundance: few; d_gene: NA; j_gene: TRBJ2-5; v_gene: TRBV20-1; CDR3nt: TGCAGTGCTAGAGATGTAGCGCGCCCGCAAGAGACCCAGTACTTC; CDR3aa: CSARDVARPQETQYF
abundance: NA; d_gene: NA; j_gene: TRBJ2-1; v_gene: TRBV20-1; CDR3nt: TGCAGTGTATCAAGGGAGGATGAGCAGTTCTTC; CDR3aa: CSVSREDEQFF
abundance: NA; d_gene: NA; j_gene: TRBJ1-1; v_gene: TRBV12-3/TRBV12-4; CDR3nt: TGTGCCAGCAGTTTATCGTCATTGAACACTGAAGCTTTCTTT; CDR3aa: CASSLSSLNTEAFF
abundance: few; d_gene: TRBD1; j_gene: TRBJ2-5; v_gene: TRBV7-9; CDR3nt: TGTGCCAGCAGCCAACGCAGCGGACAGGGTTTGGAAGAGACCCAGTACTTC; CDR3aa: CASSQRSGQGLEETQYF
abundance: NA; d_gene: NA; j_gene: TRBJ2-5; v_gene: TRBV6-6; CDR3nt: TGTGCCAGCAGTTACCCGGGCCACCAAGAGACCCAGTACTTC; CDR3aa: CASSYPGHQETQYF
abundance: NA; d_gene: TRBD1; j_gene: TRBJ2-1; v_gene: TRBV4-2; CDR3nt: TGTGCCAGCAGCCGGGACAGACACAATGAGCAGTTCTTC; CDR3aa: CASSRDRHNEQFF
abundance: few; d_gene: NA; j_gene: TRBJ2-1; v_gene: TRBV29-1; CDR3nt: TGCAGCGTTGACCGCGCGGGGCAAGGCAATGAGCAGTTCTTC; CDR3aa: CSVDRAGQGNEQFF
abundance: NA; d_gene: TRBD2; j_gene: TRBJ2-7; v_gene: TRBV7-2; CDR3nt: TGTGCCAGCAGCTTAGATACTAGCGGGGGTTACGAGCAGTACTTC; CDR3aa: CASSLDTSGGYEQYF
abundance: NA; d_gene: NA; j_gene: TRBJ2-1; v_gene: TRBV5-1; CDR3nt: TGCGCCAGCAGCTCGGCCTTAGGGTCGGGAAATGAGCAGTTCTTC; CDR3aa: CASSSALGSGNEQFF